The entry below gives a single T cell receptor (beta chain) sequence along with its context. Its antigen is undetermined. The data stem from a study of CD4 T cells in relation to SARS-CoV-2 and coronaviruses. At the level of the study: Controls used an HIV-1 Nef peptide pool or no peptide.

V lost 7 bases, J lost 0 bases, and 16 bases lay in between. The germline V gene has CDR1 LNHNV and CDR2 YYDKDF (reference sequence). The CDR3 length is 16 residues. Findings and caveats of the study: In around 63% of donors, memory CD4+ clonotypes crossrecognized SARS-CoV-2 and at least one common cold coronavirus spike. Crossreactivity was assessed only for spike protein, not other viral proteins.

The method was immunoSEQ multiplex PCR; TCRdb's version includes in-frame clones alone and lacks a portion of them. This table holds around 22,000 clones, approximately 72% found once. CD4+ T cells from unexposed donors were obtained before the COVID-19 pandemic (2011-2018). The cells were cultured for 10 days before CD4+ T cells were isolated. On days 3 and 7, cultures got half fresh IL-2 medium. The chain is built from TRBV15 and TRBJ2-1, with D maybe TRBD1 (5 bases). The sequencing input was CD4+ T cells from PBMCs, cultured in vitro. This sequence was found in a human donor in good health. The CDR3 sequence: CATITLGHSSYNEQFF. CDR3 nucleotide sequence: TGTGCCACCATCACTTTGGGGCATAGCTCCTACAATGAGCAGTTCTTC.